This TCR beta chain was sequenced in a study of blood T cell repertoires in COVID-19. Study details: T cells, B-cell-depleted T cells, or PBMCs supplied cDNA or gDNA.

V dropped 6 bases and J dropped 2; count of bases not matched to a gene: 6. The CDR3 runs 15 residues. In germline, CDR1 is SGHAT, CDR2 FQDESV (reference sequence). The protocol was immunoSEQ multiplex PCR, while the TCRdb copy is restricted to in-frame clones and leaves out a portion. Here the sample spans tens of thousands of clones, 82% being singletons. This rearrangement joins TRBV11-1 to TRBJ1-3; TRBD1 aligns across 8 bases. The sample comprised peripheral blood. The clonotype comes from a human donor in a cohort sampled during active COVID-19. In DNA form, the CDR3 reads TGTGCCAGCAGACCACGACAGGGGCCTGGAAACACCATATATTTT. As protein: CASRPRQGPGNTIYF.